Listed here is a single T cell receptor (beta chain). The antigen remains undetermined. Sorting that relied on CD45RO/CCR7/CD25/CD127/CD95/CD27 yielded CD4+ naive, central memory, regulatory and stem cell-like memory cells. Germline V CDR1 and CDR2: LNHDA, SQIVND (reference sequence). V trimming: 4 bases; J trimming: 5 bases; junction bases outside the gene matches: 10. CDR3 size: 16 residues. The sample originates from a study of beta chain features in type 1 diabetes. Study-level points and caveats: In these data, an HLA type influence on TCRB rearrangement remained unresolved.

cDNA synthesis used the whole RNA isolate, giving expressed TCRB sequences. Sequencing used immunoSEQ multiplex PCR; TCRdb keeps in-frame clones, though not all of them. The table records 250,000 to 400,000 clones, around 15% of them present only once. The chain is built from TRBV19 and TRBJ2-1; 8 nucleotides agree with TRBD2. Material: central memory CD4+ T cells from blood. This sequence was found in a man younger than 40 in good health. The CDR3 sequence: CASSSTSGPWDNEQFF. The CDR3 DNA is TGTGCCAGTAGTAGTACTAGCGGCCCTTGGGACAATGAGCAGTTCTTC.